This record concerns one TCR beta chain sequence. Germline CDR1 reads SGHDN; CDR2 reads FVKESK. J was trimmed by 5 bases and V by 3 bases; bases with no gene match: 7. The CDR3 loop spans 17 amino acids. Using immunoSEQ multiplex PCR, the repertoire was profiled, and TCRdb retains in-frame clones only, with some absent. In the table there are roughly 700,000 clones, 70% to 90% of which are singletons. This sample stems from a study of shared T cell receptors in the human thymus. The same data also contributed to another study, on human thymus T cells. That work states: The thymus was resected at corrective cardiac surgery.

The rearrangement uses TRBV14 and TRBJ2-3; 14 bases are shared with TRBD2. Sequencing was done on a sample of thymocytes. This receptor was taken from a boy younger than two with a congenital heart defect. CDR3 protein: CASSHPQTSGRGDTQYF. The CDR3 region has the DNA TGTGCCAGCAGCCATCCTCAGACTAGCGGGAGGGGAGATACGCAGTATTTT.